This T cell receptor (beta chain) was found in a study of cytomegalovirus exposure and HLA in healthy donors. General study findings and limits: Altogether, 150 to 200 TCR beta chains were recorded as cytomegalovirus-associated.

For this clone: Its antigen is unidentified.

The protocol was immunoSEQ multiplex PCR, while the TCRdb copy is restricted to in-frame clones and leaves out a portion. Among approximately 170,000 clones listed, about 85% were seen once. Input material: PBMCs. The receptor comes from a man between 18 and 35 years old in good health and CMV-seropositive.

The chain's CDR3 is CASSTVGQGVEETQYF. CDR3 sequence (DNA): TGTGCCAGCAGCACGGTAGGGCAGGGGGTAGAAGAGACCCAGTACTTC. This chain uses TRBV28 with TRBJ2-5; 7 positions match TRBD1. Per the germline V gene, CDR1 is MDHEN and CDR2 is SYDVKM. This CDR3 has 16 residues. V shed 6 bases, J shed 3 bases, and the junction held 13 bases outside the gene matches.